Listed below are T cell receptor beta chains from one sample, sequenced in a study of technical replicates of blood from a handful of donors. Clones were sequenced by immunoSEQ multiplex PCR, and TCRdb holds only the in-frame ones, with some missing. The data hold 70,000 or so clones, with 75% to 95% observed a single time. The sample taken for sequencing was T cells isolated from PBMCs. The source is a human donor in good health. Some clones in this sample may be carry-over from other donors' samples. CDR3s include the opening cysteine and the closing phenylalanine or tryptophan. The order of the fields is CDR3 length, clone size, J gene, D gene, V gene, CDR3 DNA, CDR3 protein. A D gene is named only where the DNA matches it firmly. The size field is filled for only some rows; it gives once, few, many or a size class.

18 | NA | TRBJ2-7 | NA | TRBV7-9 | TGTGCCAGCAGCACTGGACAGCTTCCAGCTCTTTTATCCTACGAGCAGTACTTC | CASSTGQLPALLSYEQYF
14 | NA | TRBJ1-1 | TRBD1 | TRBV4-1 | TGCGCCAGCAGCCAAGAAGACAGGGTAACTGAAGCTTTCTTT | CASSQEDRVTEAFF
15 | NA | TRBJ1-1 | NA | TRBV5-5 | TGTGCCAGCAGCTTGTCACCCACTGGTGAAACTGAAGCTTTCTTT | CASSLSPTGETEAFF
14 | NA | TRBJ2-3 | TRBD2 | TRBV27 | TGTGCCAGCACCCTAGCGGGACCCACAGATACGCAGTATTTT | CASTLAGPTDTQYF
18 | NA | TRBJ1-5 | TRBD1 | TRBV28 | TGTGCCAGCAGTTTATTTCTCTTGACAGGGGATAGCAATCAGCCCCAGCATTTT | CASSLFLLTGDSNQPQHF
16 | NA | TRBJ2-2 | TRBD2 | TRBV28 | TGTGCCAGCAGTCCATTTAGCGGGAAAGGCACCGGGGAGCTGTTTTTT | CASSPFSGKGTGELFF
14 | NA | TRBJ2-5 | NA | TRBV28 | TGTGCCAGCAGTTTAGAACTAGATTTTGTGACCCAGTACTTC | CASSLELDFVTQYF
17 | once | TRBJ2-7 | TRBD1 | TRBV4-2 | TGTGCCAGCAGCCATCCAATCCGGGACAGGGGATTTTACGAGCAGTACTTC | CASSHPIRDRGFYEQYF
15 | once | TRBJ2-7 | NA | TRBV27 | TGTGCCAGCAGTTTCCTAGACCGGGAGCCCTACGAGCAGTACTTC | CASSFLDREPYEQYF
12 | NA | TRBJ1-2 | NA | TRBV6-1 | TGTGCCAGCAGACGGACAGACTATGGCTACACCTTC | CASRRTDYGYTF
13 | few | TRBJ2-2 | NA | TRBV2 | TGTGCCAGCAGTGAAACTAGCCCCGGGGAGCTGTTTTTT | CASSETSPGELFF
16 | NA | TRBJ2-3 | TRBD2 | TRBV19 | TGTGCCAGTAGAGGGGCCGGCGGGGGGGAGGCAGATACGCAGTATTTT | CASRGAGGGEADTQYF
16 | NA | TRBJ2-4 | TRBD2 | TRBV5-4 | TGTGCCAGCAGCTTGGGGGGCGGGGGAGTCAAAAACATTCAGTACTTC | CASSLGGGGVKNIQYF
16 | once | TRBJ2-6 | NA | TRBV27 | TGTGCCAGCAGTGTAACAGGAGTCGCTGGGGCCAACGTCCTGACTTTC | CASSVTGVAGANVLTF
13 | NA | TRBJ1-2 | NA | TRBV30 | TGTGCCTGGAGTGCCGGGACTCCCTATGGCTACACCTTC | CAWSAGTPYGYTF
17 | once | TRBJ2-1 | TRBD2 | TRBV5-4 | TGTGCCAGCAGCAAGACTAGCGGGGGCCTCTCCCAAAATGAGCAGTTCTTC | CASSKTSGGLSQNEQFF
15 | NA | TRBJ1-6 | TRBD1 | TRBV9 | TGTGCCAGCAGCGGAAACAGGGGGCCAGATTCACCCCTCCACTTT | CASSGNRGPDSPLHF
16 | NA | TRBJ1-1 | TRBD1 | TRBV6-5 | TGTGCCAGCAGTTACCGCCCGGGACAGCTGAGCACTGAAGCTTTCTTT | CASSYRPGQLSTEAFF
15 | once | TRBJ2-1 | NA | TRBV6-5 | TGTGCCAGCAGCTCTAGCATACTAACCTACAATGAGCAGTTCTTC | CASSSSILTYNEQFF
15 | few | TRBJ1-5 | NA | TRBV5-1 | TGCGCCAGCAGCTTGGGGCAGGGGCCTCATCAGCCCCAGCATTTT | CASSLGQGPHQPQHF
15 | NA | TRBJ2-1 | TRBD1 | TRBV6-1 | TGTGCCAGCCAGAAGGACAGGGGCGTTTGGGATGAGCAGTTCTTC | CASQKDRGVWDEQFF
15 | NA | TRBJ2-7 | TRBD1 | TRBV4-1 | TGCGCCAGCAGCCATCCGGGACAGGTTTACTACGAGCAGTACTTC | CASSHPGQVYYEQYF
12 | NA | TRBJ1-1 | NA | TRBV5-6 | TGTGCCAGCAATCTAGGACAGACTGAAGCTTTCTTT | CASNLGQTEAFF
16 | NA | TRBJ2-3 | NA | TRBV7-9 | TGTGCCAGCAAGGGAGGTAGCCTTTTTAGCACAGATACGCAGTATTTT | CASKGGSLFSTDTQYF
13 | NA | TRBJ1-1 | NA | TRBV5-5 | TGTGCCAGCAGCTTGGGGGGCACAACTGAAGCTTTCTTT | CASSLGGTTEAFF
16 | NA | TRBJ2-3 | TRBD2 | TRBV30 | TGTGCCTCAACTAGCGGGCGACGAGCTAGCACAGATACGCAGTATTTT | CASTSGRRASTDTQYF
12 | NA | TRBJ2-3 | NA | TRBV10-3 | TGTGCCATCAGTAACTATGGGGATACGCAGTATTTT | CAISNYGDTQYF
13 | NA | TRBJ2-1 | TRBD1 | TRBV7-8 | TGTGCCAGCAGCTCGGGACAGGCGAATGAGCAGTTCTTC | CASSSGQANEQFF
14 | NA | TRBJ2-2 | TRBD1 | TRBV2 | TGTGCCAGCAGCCGGGACAGAAACACCGGGGAGCTGTTTTTT | CASSRDRNTGELFF
16 | NA | TRBJ1-1 | NA | TRBV4-1 | TGCGCCAGCAGCCAAAAACAATTACAGGGATCCACTGAAGCTTTCTTT | CASSQKQLQGSTEAFF
15 | NA | TRBJ2-2 | NA | TRBV4-2 | TGTGCCAGCAGCCACGAAACGACTAGTGTCGGAGAGCTGTTTTTT | CASSHETTSVGELFF
14 | NA | TRBJ1-5 | NA | TRBV30 | TGTGCCTGGAGTGTACTACTTAGCAATCAGCCCCAGCATTTT | CAWSVLLSNQPQHF
13 | NA | TRBJ2-7 | NA | TRBV28 | TGTGCCAGCAGGACAATGAGCTCCTACGAGCAGTACTTC | CASRTMSSYEQYF
16 | once | TRBJ1-6 | NA | TRBV15 | TGTGCCACCAGCAGAGATAGGGGACAATATAATTCACCCCTCCACTTT | CATSRDRGQYNSPLHF
16 | NA | TRBJ2-5 | TRBD2 | TRBV6-5 | TGTGCCAGCAGTTACTCGACTAGCGGGAGGAAAGAGACCCAGTACTTC | CASSYSTSGRKETQYF
14 | NA | TRBJ1-2 | TRBD1 | TRBV29-1 | TGCAGCGTAGCGGACAGGGGGCCGGTCTATGGCTACACCTTC | CSVADRGPVYGYTF
14 | once | TRBJ2-1 | NA | TRBV19 | TGTGCCAGTAGTCTACGCCAGGCTGTGAATGAGCAGTTCTTC | CASSLRQAVNEQFF
15 | NA | TRBJ2-1 | TRBD2 | TRBV2 | TGTGCCAGCAGGCCGGGGACTAGCCTTTCCAATGAGCAGTTCTTC | CASRPGTSLSNEQFF
14 | NA | TRBJ2-7 | NA | TRBV4-1 | TGCGCCAGCAGTCTAAACAGGGCCGCCTACGAGCAGTACTTC | CASSLNRAAYEQYF
18 | NA | TRBJ1-5 | TRBD1 | TRBV2 | TGTGCCAGCAGCCCAGGGACCTTCAGGACAGGGGCATTGGAGCCCCAGCATTTT | CASSPGTFRTGALEPQHF
20 | NA | TRBJ2-2 | TRBD2 | TRBV11-3 | TGTGCCAGCAGCCCGGAGGGACTAGCGGGGTATAATGGGAACACCGGGGAGCTGTTTTTT | CASSPEGLAGYNGNTGELFF
14 | NA | TRBJ1-2 | TRBD1 | TRBV18 | TGTGCCAGCTCACCGAACAGGGGGGAATATGGCTACACCTTC | CASSPNRGEYGYTF
16 | NA | TRBJ1-4 | TRBD1 | TRBV18 | TGTGCCAGCTCACCGAAGACCGGGACAGGGGGTGAAAAACTGTTTTTT | CASSPKTGTGGEKLFF
15 | NA | TRBJ2-5 | NA | TRBV11-2 | TGTGCCAGCAGCTTAGTTGGGGGGATGCAAGAGACCCAGTACTTC | CASSLVGGMQETQYF
16 | few | TRBJ1-1 | NA | TRBV2 | TGTGCCAGCAGGGGGCACAGGTCGAATATGAACACTGAAGCTTTCTTT | CASRGHRSNMNTEAFF
15 | NA | TRBJ2-3 | TRBD1 | TRBV7-8 | TGTGCCAGTGCTTCGGGACAGGGGCGGGTGGATACGCAGTATTTT | CASASGQGRVDTQYF
12 | NA | TRBJ2-7 | NA | TRBV6-5 | TGTGCCAGCAGTCCACAGGGTAACGAGCAGTACTTC | CASSPQGNEQYF
14 | NA | TRBJ1-2 | NA | TRBV15 | TGTGCCACCAGCCCCTTTAGGGAGGGAGACGGCTACACCTTC | CATSPFREGDGYTF
15 | NA | TRBJ2-7 | TRBD2 | TRBV4-2 | TGTGCCAGCAGCCAACGACTAGCGGGAGTGGGTGAGCAGTACTTC | CASSQRLAGVGEQYF
15 | NA | TRBJ2-7 | TRBD1 | TRBV5-5 | TGTGCCAGCAGCTTGGAGGGGACAGGGACCTACGAGCAGTACTTC | CASSLEGTGTYEQYF
12 | NA | TRBJ1-2 | NA | TRBV18 | TGTGCCAGCTCACCTACGACAGGTGGCTACACCTTC | CASSPTTGGYTF
13 | NA | TRBJ2-7 | NA | TRBV5-1 | TGCGCCAGCAGCTTGGCCTGGGCGTTCGAGCAGTACTTC | CASSLAWAFEQYF